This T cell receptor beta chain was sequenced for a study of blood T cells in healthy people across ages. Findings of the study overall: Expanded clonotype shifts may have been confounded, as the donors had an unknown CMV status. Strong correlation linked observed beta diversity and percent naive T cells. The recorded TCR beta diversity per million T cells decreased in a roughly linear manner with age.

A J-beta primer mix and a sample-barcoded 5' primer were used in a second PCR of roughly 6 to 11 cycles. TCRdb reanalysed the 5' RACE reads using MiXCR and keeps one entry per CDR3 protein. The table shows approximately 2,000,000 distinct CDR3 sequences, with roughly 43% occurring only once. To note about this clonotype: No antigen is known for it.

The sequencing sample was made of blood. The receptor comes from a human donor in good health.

CDR3 nucleotide sequence: TGCGCCAGCAGCTTGAATACGCCGAACACTGAAGCTTTCTTT. Translation gives CASSLNTPNTEAFF. The genes are TRBV5-1 and TRBJ1-1; D ambiguous. V was trimmed by 1 base and J by 1 base, leaving 8 bases between them. The CDR3 is 14 residues long. The germline V gene encodes CDR1 SGHRS and CDR2 YFSETQ.